Listed here are 23 T cell receptor beta chains from one sample, sequenced in a study of sequential checkpoint blockade in melanoma. Only in-frame clones appear in the TCRdb table, and some are missing; sequencing was by immunoSEQ multiplex PCR. The sample has 30,000 to 40,000 clones, about 88% seen once. Treatment meaning: randomized to nivolumab then ipilimumab (arm A) or the reverse (arm B). The sample in question was CD8+ T cells sorted from blood (inferred from file names), obtained from a patient given nivolumab and ipilimumab in sequence. Receptor source: a human donor with melanoma.

The V gene is TRBV13, the J gene TRBJ1-6, with 9 bases lining up with TRBD1. Germline loops: CDR1 PRHDT, CDR2 FYEKMQ (reference sequence). The trim removed 5 bases at V and 10 bases at J, leaving 6 bases unmatched. This CDR3 has 14 residues. CDR3 sequence reads: CASSPDRGSSPLHF. CDR3 DNA sequence: TGTGCCAGCAGCCCCGACAGGGGGAGCTCACCCCTCCACTTT.

The V and J genes are TRBV27 and TRBJ1-1, with 8 bases aligning to TRBD1. Germline assignment: CDR1 MNHEY and CDR2 SMNVEV (reference sequence). V shed 5 bases and J 0 bases; nucleotides not matched to a gene: 8. The CDR3 is 16 residues long. The CDR3, as DNA: TGTGCCAGCAGTCCCAGACAGGGGACGATGAACACTGAAGCTTTCTTT. Translating it yields CASSPRQGTMNTEAFF.

The chain joins TRBV6-5 to TRBJ2-3; 8 bases line up with TRBD2. This CDR3 contains 16 residues. After removal of 2 bases from V and 5 bases from J, the junction contained 9 bases not matched to a gene. The germline V gene encodes CDR1 MNHEY and CDR2 SVGAGI. CDR3 region: CASSYLSGGSQDTQYF. Written as DNA, the CDR3 is TGTGCCAGCAGTTACCTATCGGGAGGGTCCCAAGATACGCAGTATTTT.

CDR3 sequence reads: CASSEGVGEAFF. The DNA of the CDR3 is TGTGCCAGCAGCGAGGGTGTTGGTGAAGCTTTCTTT. The chain carries TRBV6-1 and TRBJ1-1; D not certain. The ends were cut back, 6 bases at V and 7 bases at J, with 12 bases in the middle. The germline V gene encodes CDR1 MNHNS and CDR2 SASEGT. This CDR3 region has 12 residues.

The V and J genes are TRBV27 and TRBJ2-1; D is unclear. Per the germline V gene, CDR1 is MNHEY and CDR2 is SMNVEV (reference sequence). CDR3 length: 11 residues. V lost 6 bases to trimming and J lost 2 bases, with 2 bases between them. CDR3 protein: CASSTYNEQFF. DNA of the CDR3: TGTGCCAGCAGCACCTACAATGAGCAGTTCTTC.

V usage is TRBV5-6 and J usage is TRBJ1-1, with D hard to call. This CDR3 is built from 13 residues. Germline lookup yields CDR1 SGHDT and CDR2 YYEEEE. The germline V and J ends were trimmed by 4 bases and 1 base, with 8 bases remaining between them. The CDR3 region is CASSPGGNTEAFF. The CDR3 coding sequence is TGTGCCAGCAGCCCAGGAGGGAACACTGAAGCTTTCTTT.

The J gene is TRBJ2-2, the V gene TRBV29-1; 11 bases are a match to TRBD2. The J segment lost 1 base and the V segment lost 5 bases, leaving 3 bases of the junction unmatched. The CDR3 loop spans 15 amino acids. The germline V gene encodes CDR1 SQVTM and CDR2 ANQGSEA. The CDR3: CSVTTSGGNTGELFF. The CDR3 bases are TGCAGCGTTACTACTAGCGGGGGGAACACCGGGGAGCTGTTTTTT.

The chain couples TRBV7-8 to TRBJ2-7; TRBD2 agrees at 14 bases. Germline CDR1 and CDR2: SGHVS and FQNEAQ. This CDR3 contains 16 residues. Trimming cost V 4 bases and J 10 bases; bases outside gene matches: 12. The CDR3 sequence: CASSSVTGTSGSDQYV. In DNA, the CDR3 is TGTGCCAGCAGCTCAGTAACCGGGACTAGCGGGAGTGATCAGTACGTC.

This sequence joins TRBV28 and TRBJ1-2; the match to TRBD1 covers 8 bases. Trimming at V came to 2 bases and at J to 6 bases, leaving 8 bases not matched to a gene. This CDR3 is built from 15 residues. CDR1 MDHEN and CDR2 SYDVKM come from the germline V gene. The CDR3 protein is CASSLKAGGSDGYTF. The CDR3 DNA reads TGTGCCAGCAGTTTAAAGGCAGGGGGCTCGGATGGCTACACCTTC.

The genes are TRBV27 and TRBJ2-1; 7 nucleotides line up with TRBD1. Trimming took 9 bases from V and 0 from J; bases not matched to a gene: 5. The CDR3 extends over 14 amino acids. From germline, CDR1 is MNHEY and CDR2 SMNVEV (reference sequence). In DNA, the CDR3 is TGTGCCAGTGGACAGGCGAGCTCCTACAATGAGCAGTTCTTC. It codes for CASGQASSYNEQFF.

V is TRBV5-6 and J is TRBJ2-2, with 7 bases that match TRBD1. Losses at the gene ends were 2 bases for V and 3 bases for J; bases not matched to a gene: 4. Germline V gives CDR1 SGHDT, CDR2 YYEEEE. The CDR3 has 15 residues. The CDR3 spells CASSFRQGYTGELFF. As DNA, the CDR3 is TGTGCCAGCAGCTTTAGACAGGGATACACCGGGGAGCTGTTTTTT.

This chain links TRBV4-1 with TRBJ2-7; TRBD1 might be the D (5 bases). The V and J ends lost 1 base and 0 bases respectively, with 7 bases between them. The V gene's germline CDR1 is MGHRA and CDR2 YSYEKL. There are 14 residues in the CDR3. The chain's CDR3 is CASSQVRGSYEQYV. The CDR3 DNA is TGCGCCAGCAGCCAAGTAAGGGGCTCCTACGAGCAGTACGTC.

This clone was detected a few times. The rearrangement joins TRBV19 to TRBJ2-5, with 7 bases aligning to TRBD2. V was clipped by 3 bases and J by 5 bases; unmatched bases: 3. Germline V gene lookup returns CDR1 LNHDA and CDR2 SQIVND (reference sequence). The CDR3 totals 13 residues. CDR3 residues: CASSMAGAETQYF. The CDR3 region has the DNA TGTGCCAGTAGTATGGCGGGAGCCGAGACCCAGTACTTC.

The table lists this clone with a count of one. The J gene is TRBJ2-6, the V gene TRBV7-9; 9 bases are shared with TRBD1. There are 17 residues in the CDR3. The germline CDR1 and CDR2 sequences are SEHNR and FQNEAQ (reference sequence). Trimming removed 0 bases from V and 7 bases from J; junction bases left unmatched: 7. CDR3 region: CASSLAGDRVFANVLTF. CDR3 in DNA: TGTGCCAGCAGCTTAGCGGGGGACAGGGTCTTTGCCAACGTCCTGACTTTC. The full variable domain, completed using reference TRBV7-9 and TRBJ2-6, is DTGVSQNPRHKITKRGQNVTFRCDPISEHNRLYWYRQTLGQGPEFLTYFQNEAQLEKSRLLSDRFSAERPKGSFSTLEIQRTEQGDSAMYLCASSLAGDRVFANVLTFGAGSRLTVL.

The V and J genes are TRBV5-1 and TRBJ1-1; 8 bases are a match to TRBD1. The CDR3 extends over 13 amino acids. Germline loops: CDR1 SGHRS, CDR2 YFSETQ. Trimming at V came to 3 bases and at J to 6 bases, leaving 4 bases not matched to a gene. In DNA form, the CDR3 reads TGCGCCAGCAGCTGGACAGGGCGCCCTGAAGCTTTCTTT. As protein: CASSWTGRPEAFF.

The rearrangement links TRBV25-1 to TRBJ1-3; 7 nucleotides line up with TRBD1. V lost 7 bases, J lost 2 bases, and 8 bases stayed unmatched. Germline CDR1 MGHDK, CDR2 SYGVNS. This CDR3 has 15 amino acids. DNA for the CDR3: TGTGCCAGCACCTCGGGAACAGGGGCTGGAAACACCATATATTTT. Amino acid sequence: CASTSGTGAGNTIYF.

The V call is TRBV5-1, the J call TRBJ1-1; D gene uncertain. The V end was cut by 0 bases, the J end by 4 bases, with 16 bases between. Germline V CDR1 and CDR2: SGHRS, YFSETQ. The CDR3 consists of 16 residues. DNA for the CDR3: TGCGCCAGCAGCTTGGCCTCGGTGGTCTCGTCCACTGAAGCTTTCTTT. Translating gives CASSLASVVSSTEAFF.

The rearrangement joins TRBV7-3 to TRBJ1-5; no reliable D call. Germline lookup yields CDR1 SGHTA and CDR2 FQGTGA. The CDR3 runs 14 residues. With 5 bases removed from V and 3 bases from J, the gap between germline ends came to 11 bases. CDR3 bases: TGTGCCAGCAGCCTTGACATACTCAATCAGCCCCAGCATTTT. Its protein product is CASSLDILNQPQHF. Full variable domain (missing parts from reference TRBV7-3 and TRBJ1-5): GAGVSQTPSNKVTEKGKYVELRCDPISGHTALYWYRQSLGQGPEFLIYFQGTGAADDSGLPNDRFFAVRPEGSVSTLKIQRTERGDSAVYLCASSLDILNQPQHFGDGTRLSIL.

This chain links TRBV9 with TRBJ2-5; 10 nucleotides align to TRBD1. Looked up from germline, CDR1 is SGDLS and CDR2 is YYNGEE. V gave up 0 bases and J gave up 4 bases; unmatched junction bases: 6. This CDR3 comprises 16 residues. The CDR3: CASSVADRGIGETQYF. The CDR3 coding sequence is TGTGCCAGCAGCGTAGCGGACAGGGGGATTGGAGAGACCCAGTACTTC.

The chain uses TRBV19 and TRBJ2-5; weak D call: TRBD2 (5 bases). The V end was cut by 4 bases, the J end by 11 bases, with 11 bases between. Per the germline V gene, CDR1 is LNHDA and CDR2 is SQIVND (reference sequence). The CDR3 is 11 amino acids. The CDR3 here is CASSSSWEQYF. CDR3 bases: TGTGCCAGTAGTAGTTCATGGGAGCAGTACTTC. Based on the CDR3 plus reference TRBV19 and TRBJ2-5, the full variable domain is DGGITQSPKYLFRKEGQNVTLSCEQNLNHDAMYWYRQDPGQGLRLIYYSQIVNDFQKGDIAEGYSVSREKKESFPLTVTSAQKNPTAFYLCASSSSWEQYFGPGTRLLVL.

The chain couples TRBV27 to TRBJ2-3; D call uncertain. Deletions cut 3 bases from V and 0 bases from J, with 7 bases between. The length of the CDR3 is 14 residues. The V gene's germline CDR1 is MNHEY and CDR2 SMNVEV (reference sequence). The CDR3: CASSFFPSTDTQYF. The CDR3 nucleotides read TGTGCCAGCAGTTTCTTCCCTAGCACAGATACGCAGTATTTT.

The CDR3 is CASSLGGQGYEQYF. In nucleotides, the CDR3 is TGTGCCAGCAGCTTGGGGGGACAGGGGTACGAGCAGTACTTC. This chain links TRBV5-6 with TRBJ2-7, with 10 bases identical to TRBD1. In germline, CDR1 is SGHDT, CDR2 YYEEEE. J lost 4 bases, V lost 0 bases, and 1 base had no gene match. This CDR3 has 14 residues.

This sequence joins TRBV27 and TRBJ1-2; TRBD1 is a possible D gene (6 bases). CDR3 length equals 16 residues. Trimming pared 10 bases from V and 8 bases from J, leaving 29 bases between. CDR1 and CDR2 from the germline V gene are MNHEY and SMNVEV (reference sequence). The CDR3 bases are TGTGCCACCGCTGGGATCTTGGACAGCCAATTGACCGGCTACACCTTC. Translated, it gives CATAGILDSQLTGYTF.